The 2 T cell receptor beta chains reported below all come from one sample, sequenced in a study of T-cell memory formation after mild COVID-19. TCRdb used MiXCR to reprocess the 5' RACE reads, holding one entry per CDR3 protein. The sample shows 150,000 to 200,000 distinct CDR3 sequences, less than 40% of them seen only once. Sequenced sample: PBMCs or a T cell subset sorted from them (not recorded which). These receptors all stem from an adult woman who had mild COVID-19 (a few samples of this study predate the infection). Cell type and time point are not known.

The table lists this clonotype with a few counts. The chain recombines TRBV7-2 with TRBJ1-2, with D uncertain. CDR3 size: 14 residues. V lost 8 bases to trimming and J lost 8 bases, with 21 bases between them. Germline CDR1 and CDR2: SGHTA and FQGNSA. The CDR3 protein is CASGPPGSRRGYTF. CDR3 in DNA: TGTGCCAGCGGTCCTCCGGGGTCCCGGCGGGGCTACACCTTC. Full variable domain (rest looked up from reference TRBV7-2 and TRBJ1-2): GAGVSQSPSNKVTEKGKDVELRCDPISGHTALYWYRQSLGQGLEFLIYFQGNSAPDKSGLPSDRFSAERTGGSVSTLTIQRTQQEDSAVYLCASGPPGSRRGYTFGSGTRLTVV.

The chain recombines TRBV7-9 with TRBJ2-6; no reliable D call. V dropped 4 bases and J dropped 0 bases, with 7 bases sitting between them. This CDR3 is 15 amino acids long. Germline-derived CDR1 and CDR2 are SEHNR and FQNEAQ (reference sequence). The CDR3 region has the DNA TGTGCCAGCAGCTCACAAGCCTCTGGGGCCAACGTCCTGACTTTC. It is translated as CASSSQASGANVLTF. Looking up the rest from reference TRBV7-9 and TRBJ2-6 gives the full variable domain: DTGVSQNPRHKITKRGQNVTFRCDPISEHNRLYWYRQTLGQGPEFLTYFQNEAQLEKSRLLSDRFSAERPKGSFSTLEIQRTEQGDSAMYLCASSSQASGANVLTFGAGSRLTVL.